These 18 T cell receptor beta chains share one sample of origin, sequenced in a study of T cell repertoires in cytomegalovirus infection. TCRdb passed the reads through MiXCR, listing each CDR3 protein once. The sample includes 450,000 to 650,000 distinct CDR3 sequences, more than 20% of them seen just once. The sample taken for sequencing was PBMCs. The receptors stem from a human donor in good health (CMV status not recorded). Some clones in this sample may be carry-over from other donors' samples.

This chain links TRBV7-9 with TRBJ1-1; D unresolved. CDR3 length: 15 residues. Between the trimmed V and J ends, which lost 8 bases and 5 bases, there was a span of 21 bases. Germline V gene sequence: CDR1 SEHNR, CDR2 FQNEAQ (reference sequence). This CDR3 is CASRQEVRWGTEAFF. CDR3 nucleotide sequence: TGTGCCAGCCGCCAGGAGGTTAGGTGGGGTACTGAAGCTTTCTTT.

The chain recombines TRBV7-9 with TRBJ2-7; 8 bases are a match to TRBD2. Germline trimming cut 1 base from V and 4 bases from J; bases unmatched to any gene: 9. The germline CDR1 and CDR2 sequences are SEHNR and FQNEAQ (reference sequence). The CDR3 spans 16 residues. The CDR3 coding sequence is TGTGCCAGCAGCTTAGGTGGTAGCGGGGTAATATACGAGCAGTACTTC. Its protein is CASSLGGSGVIYEQYF.

This clonotype appeared a single time. This chain links TRBV12-3 or TRBV12-4 with TRBJ2-3, with D possibly being TRBD2 (5 bases). This CDR3 region has 14 residues. Trimming shortened V by 3 bases and J by 4 bases, and 11 bases separated the two germline ends. CDR3 region: CASSFALAADTQYF. The CDR3 bases are TGTGCCAGCAGTTTCGCCCTAGCAGCAGATACGCAGTATTTT.

The chain combines TRBV7-9 with TRBJ2-7, with D uncertain. This CDR3 has 13 amino acids. The V gene lost 5 bases and the J gene lost 3 bases, with 11 bases spanning the gap. From germline, CDR1 is SEHNR and CDR2 FQNEAQ (reference sequence). CDR3 coding DNA: TGTGCCAGCAGCCCACCTGGTTTCTACGAGCAGTACTTC. Protein sequence: CASSPPGFYEQYF.

This clonotype has just a few counts. The V call is TRBV4-1, the J call TRBJ2-1; D is uncertain. The V gene lost 1 base and the J gene lost 6 bases, with 13 bases spanning the gap. Germline values: CDR1 MGHRA, CDR2 YSYEKL. The CDR3 consists of 15 residues. The CDR3 here is CASSQVQGFGNEQFF. The CDR3 DNA sequence: TGCGCCAGCAGCCAAGTTCAAGGATTCGGCAATGAGCAGTTCTTC.

The chain employs TRBV30 and TRBJ1-1, with 8 nucleotides matching TRBD1. V lost 2 bases, J lost 5 bases, and 10 bases stayed unmatched. CDR3 length equals 15 residues. The germline CDR1 and CDR2 sequences are GTSNPN and SVGIG (reference sequence). The CDR3 reads CAWSPSSTGETEAFF. Here the CDR3 DNA reads TGTGCCTGGAGTCCTTCCTCGACAGGGGAAACTGAAGCTTTCTTT.

This clonotype was found many times. This CDR3 reads CATQIAGVSYNEQFF. CDR3 nucleotides: TGTGCCACGCAAATAGCGGGAGTTTCCTACAATGAGCAGTTCTTC. The chain recombines TRBV7-2 with TRBJ2-1, with 9 bases fitting TRBD2. The germline gives CDR1 SGHTA, CDR2 FQGNSA. CDR3 length equals 15 residues. V dropped 10 bases and J dropped 1; count of bases not matched to a gene: 8.

This clonotype was recorded at least ten times. The chain recombines TRBV7-2 with TRBJ2-1, with D hard to call. V was cut by 0 bases and J by 6 bases, with 6 bases left in between. Germline V gene data show CDR1 as SGHTA and CDR2 as FQGNSA. This CDR3 has 13 amino acids. CDR3 loop: CASSLAPGNEQFF. The CDR3 DNA is TGTGCCAGCAGCTTAGCTCCGGGCAATGAGCAGTTCTTC.

The CDR3 sequence: CASSYSIIPSSRVAFF. The DNA of the CDR3 is TGTGCCAGCAGTTACTCGATAATCCCGTCCTCAAGGGTAGCTTTCTTT. V is TRBV6-8 and J is TRBJ1-1; D is uncertain. Germline V gives CDR1 MNHGY, CDR2 SAAAGT. Trimming shortened V by 0 bases and J by 10 bases, and 21 bases separated the two germline ends. The CDR3 is made up of 16 amino acids.

The V call is TRBV12-3 or TRBV12-4, the J call TRBJ1-5; unclear D gene. The CDR3 runs to 14 residues. Deletions cut 2 bases from V and 0 bases from J, with 5 bases between. CDR3 residues: CASSLFVSNQPQHF. CDR3 bases: TGTGCCAGCAGTTTATTTGTTAGCAATCAGCCCCAGCATTTT.

This clonotype was picked up a small number of times. The chain couples TRBV24-1 to TRBJ2-3, with D perhaps TRBD1 or TRBD2 (5 bases each). V lost 5 bases, J lost 4 bases, and 9 bases lay in between. The CDR3 is made up of 13 amino acids. CDR1 is KGHDR, CDR2 SFDVKD, per germline. The CDR3 DNA is TGTGCCACCAGTGGAAGGGGAGCAGATACGCAGTATTTT. Translation gives CATSGRGADTQYF.

The gene calls are TRBV11-2 and TRBJ1-1; 9 nucleotides match TRBD1. Germline V gives CDR1 SGHAT, CDR2 FQNNGV. V trimming: 6 bases; J trimming: 4 bases; junction bases outside the gene matches: 12. The CDR3 runs 16 residues. The CDR3: CASRGQGRKGGTEAFF. In nucleotides, the CDR3 is TGTGCCAGCAGAGGACAGGGGAGGAAGGGGGGCACTGAAGCTTTCTTT. Looking up the rest from reference TRBV11-2 and TRBJ1-1 gives the full variable domain: EAGVAQSPRYKIIEKRQSVAFWCNPISGHATLYWYQQILGQGPKLLIQFQNNGVVDDSQLPKDRFSAERLKGVDSTLKIQPAKLEDSAVYLCASRGQGRKGGTEAFFGQGTRLTVV.

The genes are TRBV20-1 and TRBJ2-3; 13 nucleotides match TRBD2. Per germline, CDR1 DFQATT and CDR2 SNEGSKA (reference sequence). CDR3 size: 15 residues. V gave up 5 bases and J gave up 4 bases; unmatched junction bases: 6. The CDR3: CSAPDGLAGADTQYF. The CDR3 DNA sequence: TGCAGTGCTCCCGACGGACTAGCGGGAGCAGATACGCAGTATTTT.

The chain links TRBV4-3 to TRBJ2-1; 7 bases line up with TRBD2. The CDR3 spans 16 residues. Trimming at V came to 4 bases and at J to 7 bases, leaving 13 bases not matched to a gene. Germline V gives CDR1 LGHNA, CDR2 YSLEER. The CDR3 bases are TGCGCCAGCAGCCCAAGGAGGACGGGAGGTGGTAATGAGCAGTTCTTC. Translating it yields CASSPRRTGGGNEQFF.

This clonotype has a count of ten or more. This chain joins TRBV7-2 and TRBJ1-2; tentative D call: TRBD1 (5 bases). Germline V gene data show CDR1 as SGHTA and CDR2 as FQGNSA. Trimming stripped 6 bases from V and 3 bases from J, with 14 bases between. This CDR3 comprises 14 residues. For the CDR3, the DNA is TGTGCCAGCAGGGTATTGACAGTAGACTATGGCTACACCTTC. It encodes CASRVLTVDYGYTF.

The chain employs TRBV12-3 or TRBV12-4 and TRBJ1-5, with D tentatively TRBD1 (5 bases). Trimming stripped 6 bases from V and 5 bases from J, with 17 bases between. The CDR3 spans 15 residues. The CDR3 sequence: CASSPGGGRDQPQHF. The CDR3 DNA reads as TGTGCCAGCAGCCCCGGGGGGGGTCGGGATCAGCCCCAGCATTTT.

The chain is built from TRBV15 and TRBJ2-7; 9 bases match TRBD2. Per germline, CDR1 LNHNV and CDR2 YYDKDF (reference sequence). V was pared by 1 base and J by 2 bases, with 9 bases of the junction left unmatched. The CDR3 has 17 residues. Here the CDR3 reads CATSRARLAAGPYEQYV. DNA for the CDR3: TGTGCCACCAGCAGAGCCCGACTAGCGGCGGGCCCCTACGAGCAGTACGTC.

At least ten counts were recorded for this clonotype. V and J are TRBV7-2 and TRBJ2-5; TRBD2 matches at 10 bases. CDR3 length: 18 amino acids. Looked up from germline, CDR1 is SGHTA and CDR2 is FQGNSA. V gave up 1 base and J gave up 5 bases; unmatched junction bases: 13. The CDR3 is CASSLGAGSGRGFETQYF. For the CDR3, the DNA is TGTGCCAGCAGCTTAGGCGCTGGGAGCGGGAGGGGTTTTGAGACCCAGTACTTC.